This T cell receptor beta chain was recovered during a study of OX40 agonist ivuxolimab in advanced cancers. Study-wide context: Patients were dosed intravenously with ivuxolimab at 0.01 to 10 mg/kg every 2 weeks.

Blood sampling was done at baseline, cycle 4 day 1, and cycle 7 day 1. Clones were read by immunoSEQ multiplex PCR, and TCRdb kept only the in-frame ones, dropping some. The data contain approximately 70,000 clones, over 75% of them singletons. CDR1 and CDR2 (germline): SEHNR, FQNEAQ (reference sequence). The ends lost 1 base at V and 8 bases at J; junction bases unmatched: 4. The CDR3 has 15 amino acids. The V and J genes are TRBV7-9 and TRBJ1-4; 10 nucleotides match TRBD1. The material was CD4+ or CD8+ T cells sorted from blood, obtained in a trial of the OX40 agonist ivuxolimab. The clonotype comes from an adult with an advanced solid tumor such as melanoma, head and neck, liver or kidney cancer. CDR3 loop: CASSLEAGQGEKLFF. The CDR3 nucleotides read TGTGCCAGCAGCTTAGAGGCGGGACAGGGGGAAAAACTGTTTTTT.